The 31 T cell receptor beta chains below all came from one sample that was sequenced in a study of shared clonotypes between healthy human individuals. TCRdb's table, derived via immunoSEQ multiplex PCR, lists solely in-frame clones and lacks some. This table has about 680,000 clones, around 92% appearing once. Naive CD8 cells were CD45RO-negative, positively selected for CCR7, excluding terminally differentiated effector memory CD45RA+ cells. Sequencing was performed on naive CD8+ T cells sorted from blood. These receptors were obtained from a man aged 25 to 40 in good health.

With regard to this clone: The identical CDR3 is also encoded by other nucleotide sequences in the sample. This chain connects TRBV7-6 to TRBJ2-7; possibly TRBD1 or TRBD2 for D (5 bases each). CDR3 length: 13 residues. Germline V gene data show CDR1 as SGHVS and CDR2 as FNYEAQ. V shed 4 bases and J shed 1 base, with 8 bases lying between them. CDR3 in DNA: TGTGCCAGCAGCTCCAGGGAGTCCTACGAGCAGTACTTC. It is translated as CASSSRESYEQYF.

J is TRBJ2-7 and V is TRBV5-8; no reliable D call. V was shortened by 3 bases and J by 2 bases, with 6 bases between the two germline ends. This CDR3 spans 12 amino acids. Germline values: CDR1 SGHTS, CDR2 YDEGEE. The CDR3 is CASSSQAYEQYF. The CDR3, as DNA: TGTGCCAGCAGCTCGCAAGCCTACGAGCAGTACTTC.

The J gene is TRBJ2-1, the V gene TRBV11-3; D perhaps matches TRBD2 (6 bases). With 5 bases removed from V and 7 bases from J, the gap between germline ends came to 21 bases. From germline, CDR1 is SGHNT and CDR2 YENEEA. This CDR3 is 16 amino acids long. The CDR3 spells CASSLRGSGARNEQFF. CDR3 DNA: TGTGCCAGCAGCCTTCGGGGGAGTGGAGCTCGAAATGAGCAGTTCTTC.

As DNA, the CDR3 is TGTGCCAGCAGCTTGGGTGAACTAGCGGGAGGAGAGTACTTC. Translating it yields CASSLGELAGGEYF. This rearrangement joins TRBV5-6 to TRBJ2-7; 12 bases line up with TRBD2. V trimming: 0 bases; J trimming: 11 bases; junction bases outside the gene matches: 6. Per germline, CDR1 SGHDT and CDR2 YYEEEE. This CDR3 region has 14 residues. Supplemented by reference TRBV5-6 and TRBJ2-7, the full variable domain reads DAGVTQSPTHLIKTRGQQVTLRCSPKSGHDTVSWYQQALGQGPQFIFQYYEEEERQRGNFPDRFSGHQFPNYSSELNVNALLLGDSALYLCASSLGELAGGEYFGPGTRLTVT.

In regard to this clone: Additional DNA sequences in this sample encode the identical CDR3. This chain links TRBV10-1 with TRBJ2-7; D may correspond to TRBD1 or TRBD2 (5 bases each). This CDR3 is 14 amino acids long. The germline V and J ends were trimmed by 5 bases and 0 bases, with 11 bases remaining between them. In germline, CDR1 is WNHNN, CDR2 SYGVQD (reference sequence). Here the CDR3 DNA reads TGCGCCAGCAGTCGGGACCTGAGCTCCTACGAGCAGTACTTC. Amino acid sequence: CASSRDLSSYEQYF.

This clone has only one observation. The chain joins TRBV7-9 to TRBJ1-2, with TRBD1 identical over 7 bases. This CDR3 region has 16 residues. CDR1 is SEHNR and CDR2 is FQNEAQ in the germline V gene (reference sequence). The V segment lost 5 bases and the J segment 6 bases; nucleotides outside the gene matches: 15. The CDR3, as DNA: TGTGCCAGCAGCCCGCTTCTGACAGGGAAGGCAGATGGCTACACCTTC. Residues: CASSPLLTGKADGYTF.

The rearrangement links TRBV7-3 to TRBJ2-7; D is unclear. Per the germline V gene, CDR1 is SGHTA and CDR2 is FQGTGA. Trimming took off 1 base at V and 7 bases at J, with 11 bases between the two ends. The CDR3 is made up of 13 amino acids. The CDR3 here is CASSLKVYSEQYF. The CDR3 DNA follows: TGTGCCAGCAGCTTAAAGGTTTACTCGGAGCAGTACTTC.

The chain couples TRBV6-6 to TRBJ1-3; D not certain. This CDR3 is 13 amino acids long. Germline assignment: CDR1 MNHNY and CDR2 SVGAGI (reference sequence). Trimming took 5 bases from V and 3 from J, leaving 8 bases between them. DNA of the CDR3: TGTGCCAGCAGTAACGACATTGGAAACACCATATATTTT. As protein: CASSNDIGNTIYF.

This chain joins TRBV5-8 and TRBJ2-7; a weak D match, TRBD2 (5 bases). This CDR3 has 15 amino acids. Germline V gene lookup returns CDR1 SGHTS and CDR2 YDEGEE. V was cut by 9 bases and J by 3 bases, with 22 bases left in between. CDR3 region: CATPFSRGIRYEQYF. The CDR3, as DNA: TGTGCCACCCCCTTTTCCCGGGGTATCCGCTACGAGCAGTACTTC.

This rearrangement joins TRBV9 to TRBJ1-2, with D unclear. In germline, CDR1 is SGDLS, CDR2 YYNGEE. The germline V and J ends were trimmed by 4 bases and 6 bases, with 19 bases remaining between them. The CDR3 length is 15 residues. This CDR3 is CASSPKDGVIHGYTF. CDR3 DNA: TGTGCCAGCAGCCCGAAGGACGGGGTAATACATGGCTACACCTTC.

V gene TRBV4-1 combines with J gene TRBJ2-7, with D tentatively TRBD1 or TRBD2 (5 bases each). V was cut by 2 bases and J by 4 bases, with 18 bases left in between. The length of the CDR3 is 16 residues. Germline CDR1 is MGHRA and CDR2 is YSYEKL. CDR3 region: CASSQFVGTALYEQYF. CDR3 nucleotide sequence: TGCGCCAGCAGCCAATTTGTCGGGACGGCACTATACGAGCAGTACTTC.

This clone was observed once. The V and J genes are TRBV29-1 and TRBJ2-5; either TRBD1 or TRBD2 may supply D (5 bases each). The germline V and J ends were trimmed by 5 bases and 2 bases, with 21 bases remaining between them. CDR1 SQVTM and CDR2 ANQGSEA come from the germline V gene. The CDR3 runs to 16 residues. The CDR3 DNA sequence: TGCAGCGTTATGTACCTAACCGGGACGCCACAAGAGACCCAGTACTTC. Amino acid sequence: CSVMYLTGTPQETQYF.

This clone was counted once. The CDR3 here is CASSLFRTYTGELFF. For the CDR3, the DNA is TGTGCCAGCAGTTTATTTCGGACATACACCGGGGAGCTGTTTTTT. The J gene is TRBJ2-2, the V gene TRBV28; the D gene is possibly TRBD1 (5 bases). The CDR3 is 15 amino acids. Germline CDR1 is MDHEN and CDR2 is SYDVKM. The ends were cut back, 1 base at V and 3 bases at J, with 9 bases in the middle.

V and J are TRBV7-9 and TRBJ1-3, with 7 bases fitting TRBD1. CDR1 is SEHNR, CDR2 FQNEAQ, per germline (reference sequence). This CDR3 spans 16 amino acids. Trimming removed 2 bases from V and 0 bases from J; junction bases left unmatched: 4. This chain's CDR3 is CASSLIGTDSGNTIYF. The CDR3 nucleotides read TGTGCCAGCAGCTTAATAGGGACAGACTCTGGAAACACCATATATTTT.

The V call is TRBV7-9, the J call TRBJ2-2; TRBD2 matches at 14 bases. This CDR3 has 18 amino acids. The germline gives CDR1 SEHNR, CDR2 FQNEAQ (reference sequence). V shed 5 bases and J 4 bases; nucleotides not matched to a gene: 9. This CDR3 is CASSGPGTSGRVTGELFF. The CDR3 DNA sequence: TGTGCCAGCAGCGGCCCCGGGACTAGCGGGAGAGTCACCGGGGAGCTGTTTTTT.

V usage is TRBV7-9 and J usage is TRBJ2-1, with 11 nucleotides matching TRBD2. CDR3 size: 16 residues. CDR1 is SEHNR, CDR2 FQNEAQ, per germline (reference sequence). J lost 5 bases, V lost 3 bases, and 6 bases had no gene match. DNA of the CDR3: TGTGCCAGCAGCTTCGTAGCGGGAGGGCCGCACAATGAGCAGTTCTTC. As protein: CASSFVAGGPHNEQFF.

The CDR3 is CASSLDSHSYEQYF. In DNA form, the CDR3 reads TGTGCCAGCAGCTTAGATTCGCATTCCTACGAGCAGTACTTC. This rearrangement joins TRBV7-9 to TRBJ2-7, with unresolved D. Trimming stripped 1 base from V and 1 base from J, with 8 bases between. The CDR3 has 14 amino acids. The germline V gene has CDR1 SEHNR and CDR2 FQNEAQ (reference sequence).

The chain couples TRBV27 to TRBJ2-7, with TRBD1 matching over 9 bases. This CDR3 has 15 residues. Trimming removed 5 bases from V and 3 bases from J; junction bases left unmatched: 8. Germline CDR1 MNHEY, CDR2 SMNVEV (reference sequence). The CDR3 loop is CASSVAGTGYYEQYF. DNA of the CDR3: TGTGCCAGCAGTGTCGCCGGGACAGGGTACTACGAGCAGTACTTC.

The CDR3 nucleotides read TGCAGTGCTAGAGGGGCAAACACCATATATTTT. Residues: CSARGANTIYF. The chain employs TRBV20-1 and TRBJ1-3; D not certain. V lost 1 base and J 6 bases, leaving 4 bases between the germline ends. Germline CDR1 and CDR2: DFQATT and SNEGSKA (reference sequence). The CDR3 covers 11 residues.

The chain has TRBV7-9 and TRBJ2-1; 9 bases are shared with TRBD1. Germline values: CDR1 SEHNR, CDR2 FQNEAQ (reference sequence). The CDR3 contains 16 residues. The V segment lost 1 base and the J segment 5 bases; nucleotides outside the gene matches: 6. The CDR3 DNA reads TGTGCCAGCAGCTTAGGGGGACAGGGACCCAACAATGAGCAGTTCTTC. The encoded protein is CASSLGGQGPNNEQFF.

The chain carries TRBV10-1 and TRBJ1-2, with 9 bases identical to TRBD1. The V gene end was trimmed by 9 bases and the J gene end by 0 bases; junction bases not matched to a gene: 29. The CDR3 loop spans 22 amino acids. Germline CDR1 WNHNN, CDR2 SYGVQD (reference sequence). CDR3 nucleotides: TGCGCCAGACCTCCCGCTGACCGGGACAGGGAATCCATCGTTCTAGCTAACTATGGCTACACCTTC. Protein sequence: CARPPADRDRESIVLANYGYTF.

The CDR3 loop reads CASSLAGAYNEQFF. CDR3 in DNA: TGCGCCAGCAGCTTGGCCGGGGCCTACAATGAGCAGTTCTTC. The chain has TRBV5-1 and TRBJ2-1; TRBD2 is a possible D gene (5 bases). V shed 0 bases and J shed 2 bases, with 6 bases lying between them. Germline CDR1 SGHRS, CDR2 YFSETQ. The length of the CDR3 is 14 residues.

J is TRBJ1-1 and V is TRBV10-3; D gene ambiguous. V was shortened by 7 bases and J by 4 bases, with 10 bases between the two germline ends. Germline CDR1 is ENHRY and CDR2 is SYGVKD. The length of the CDR3 is 12 residues. The CDR3 loop reads CAITDGRTEAFF. CDR3 in DNA: TGTGCCATCACGGACGGGCGCACTGAAGCTTTCTTT.

This clone has just one count. The rearrangement uses TRBV2 and TRBJ2-7, with TRBD1 matching over 10 bases. CDR3 length equals 15 residues. Trimming cost V 6 bases and J 0 bases; bases outside gene matches: 5. CDR1 is SNHLY and CDR2 is FYNNEI in the germline V gene. The CDR3 region has the DNA TGTGCCAGCAGGGATGACAGGGGGCTCTCCTACGAGCAGTACTTC. Protein sequence: CASRDDRGLSYEQYF.

V is TRBV28 and J is TRBJ2-1, with a possible D match to TRBD2 (5 bases). Germline V gives CDR1 MDHEN, CDR2 SYDVKM. V lost 5 bases and J lost 4, with 12 bases in between. This CDR3 has 14 amino acids. Written as DNA, the CDR3 is TGTGCCAGCAGTCAACGGGAACAGTACAATGAGCAGTTCTTC. It translates to CASSQREQYNEQFF.

The rearrangement uses TRBV29-1 and TRBJ1-2; maybe TRBD1 (6 bases). V gave up 7 bases and J gave up 8 bases, with 14 bases separating them. Germline values: CDR1 SQVTM, CDR2 ANQGSEA. There are 11 residues in the CDR3. The CDR3 here is CSERTAWGYTF. The CDR3 bases are TGCAGCGAGAGGACAGCGTGGGGCTACACCTTC.

The V call is TRBV5-1, the J call TRBJ2-1; D call uncertain. The ends were cut back, 0 bases at V and 2 bases at J, with 9 bases in the middle. Germline CDR1 is SGHRS and CDR2 is YFSETQ. CDR3 size: 15 residues. The CDR3 protein is CASSLVRDTYNEQFF. The CDR3 coding sequence is TGCGCCAGCAGCTTGGTGCGAGACACCTACAATGAGCAGTTCTTC.

CDR3 coding DNA: TGCGCCAGCAGCCAAGGCTTGACTAGCGGGAGGTTTGACGAGCAGTACTTC. It specifies CASSQGLTSGRFDEQYF. V and J are TRBV4-3 and TRBJ2-7, with TRBD2 matching over 13 bases. CDR1 and CDR2 (germline): LGHNA, YSLEER. CDR3 length equals 17 residues. Unmatched junction bases numbered 8, after V lost 1 base and J lost 5 bases.

Details on this clone: At the DNA level, this CDR3 is encoded by other sequences in the same sample as well. The chain is built from TRBV11-2 and TRBJ2-7; D is perhaps TRBD2 (5 bases). The CDR3 sequence is 13 residues long. Germline V gene lookup returns CDR1 SGHAT and CDR2 FQNNGV. The ends were cut back, 4 bases at V and 4 bases at J, with 11 bases in the middle. DNA of the CDR3: TGTGCCAGCAGCTCCGGACTCGCATACGAGCAGTACTTC. Translating gives CASSSGLAYEQYF.

This chain joins TRBV9 and TRBJ1-5; 7 bases agree with TRBD1. The CDR3 covers 15 residues. V was clipped by 3 bases and J by 0 bases; unmatched bases: 3. Germline lookup yields CDR1 SGDLS and CDR2 YYNGEE. In DNA, the CDR3 is TGTGCCAGCAGCGGGGACAGTCATAGCAATCAGCCCCAGCATTTT. It translates to CASSGDSHSNQPQHF. Looking up the rest from reference TRBV9 and TRBJ1-5 gives the full variable domain: DSGVTQTPKHLITATGQRVTLRCSPRSGDLSVYWYQQSLDQGLQFLIQYYNGEERAKGNILERFSAQQFPDLHSELNLSSLELGDSALYFCASSGDSHSNQPQHFGDGTRLSIL.

The chain carries TRBV21-1 and TRBJ2-1; the table's D call, TRBD2, was not checked against the DNA. TRBV21-1 is deemed a pseudogene. CDR3 length: 17 amino acids. CDR3 region: CASSKGWTSGICNEQFF. The CDR3 nucleotides read TGTGCCAGCAGCAAGGGCTGGACTAGCGGGATCTGTAATGAGCAGTTCTTC.